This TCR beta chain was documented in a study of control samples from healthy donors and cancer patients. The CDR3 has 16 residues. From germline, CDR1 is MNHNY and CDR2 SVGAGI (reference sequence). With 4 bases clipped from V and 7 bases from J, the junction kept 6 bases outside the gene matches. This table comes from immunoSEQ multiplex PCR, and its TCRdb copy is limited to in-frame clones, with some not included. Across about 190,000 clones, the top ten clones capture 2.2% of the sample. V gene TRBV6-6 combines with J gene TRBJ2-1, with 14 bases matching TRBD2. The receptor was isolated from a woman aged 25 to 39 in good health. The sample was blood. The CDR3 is CASSSRTSGGPNEQFF. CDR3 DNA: TGTGCCAGCAGTTCCCGGACTAGCGGGGGGCCTAATGAGCAGTTCTTC.